The rows below give T cell receptor beta chains drawn from one sample of a study of T cells expressing NK-cell markers. Following a re-call of the 5' RACE reads, TCRdb has one entry per CDR3 protein and lacks DNA. Its table records about half a million distinct CDR3 sequences. The specimen sequenced was blood T cells: a sorted CD56 or NKG2C T cell subset, CD4+ or CD8+ T cells, or bulk PBMC T cells (not recorded which). These TCRs come from a woman aged 50 to 60 in good health. CDR3s include the opening cysteine and the closing phenylalanine or tryptophan.

CASHLPGGPQDTQYF TRBJ2-3 15 TRBV5-1
CASSRLRGFTDTQYF TRBJ2-3 15 TRBV7-9
CASSPGVAGSPEQYF TRBJ2-7 15 TRBV3-1
CASSPSGVTNTGELFF TRBJ2-2 16 TRBV18
CSARQLAGTYEQYF TRBJ2-7 14 TRBV20-1
CASSGGQYYTGELFF TRBJ2-2 15 TRBV9
CASSSQGERGTEAFF TRBJ1-1 15 TRBV5-4
CASSNPGGRNEQFF TRBJ2-1 14 TRBV2
CASSRAPGLEAFF TRBJ1-1 13 TRBV4-1
CASSKTEYSYEQYF TRBJ2-7 14 TRBV4-2
CATSRDRGGRSYEQYF TRBJ2-7 16 TRBV15
CSAPPGQGSETQYF TRBJ2-5 14 TRBV29-1
CATSRNSYGYTF TRBJ1-2 12 TRBV24-1
CASSPTGMTGENTEAFF TRBJ1-1 17 TRBV27
CASSIPRLAGGPEDTQYF TRBJ2-3 18 TRBV19
CATSRDRSAETQYF TRBJ2-5 14 TRBV15
CASSFRQASYNEQFF TRBJ2-1 15 TRBV27
CASSQGSLGINTGELFF TRBJ2-2 17 TRBV4-1
CASSPMEPAGGSTDTQYF TRBJ2-3 18 TRBV5-1
CASSLGPKDEQFF TRBJ2-1 13 TRBV5-4
CASRTSQARGFGYTF TRBJ1-2 15 TRBV6-1
CASSFLGELSYNEQFF TRBJ2-1 16 TRBV18
CASSLKGAGLSTDTQYF TRBJ2-3 17 TRBV7-3
CASSFDWEAKQFF TRBJ2-1 13 TRBV7-8
CASSRLTLGTGEQYF TRBJ2-7 15 TRBV2
CASNPHTGELFF TRBJ2-2 12 TRBV2
CASGWPWDTRGYTF TRBJ1-2 14 TRBV12-5
CASSNWGREKLFF TRBJ1-4 13 TRBV5-1
CASSLLWRGSGNTIYF TRBJ1-3 16 TRBV12-3/TRBV12-4
CSVADRSNQPQHF TRBJ1-5 13 TRBV29-1
CASTSKSLPGANVLTF TRBJ2-6 16 TRBV27
CSASPGQGKETQYF TRBJ2-5 14 TRBV20-1
CASSPRSRAGGRNEQFF TRBJ2-1 17 TRBV7-9
CAISNDGGGGTEAFF TRBJ1-1 15 TRBV10-3
CSVLEQGRLGYTF TRBJ1-2 13 TRBV29-1
CSARAGIPATYGYTF TRBJ1-2 15 TRBV20-1
CASSVGGGSNNEQFF TRBJ2-1 15 TRBV9
CASSSAPGTEEFTDTQYF TRBJ2-3 18 TRBV7-9
CASSQDEQGGIYEQYF TRBJ2-7 16 TRBV4-1
CASRKPSGLGSTGELFF TRBJ2-2 17 TRBV12-3/TRBV12-4
CASSFKVHTGELFF TRBJ2-2 14 TRBV12-3/TRBV12-4
CAWSPQFYRDRVEPDTQYF TRBJ2-3 19 TRBV30